These T cell receptor beta chains were read from a single sample in a study of Graves' ophthalmopathy and Graves' hyperthyroidism. TCRdb fed the multiplex PCR reads into MiXCR, producing one record per CDR3 protein. Of about 370,000 distinct CDR3 sequences listed, 17% are singletons. Sequenced input: peripheral blood. Source of these receptors: an adult woman with stable Graves' hyperthyroidism. CDR3s leave out the opening cysteine and the closing phenylalanine or tryptophan. Fields, in order: V gene, J gene, CDR3 protein.

TRBV7-2	TRBJ2-3	ASSSIYGTDTQY
TRBV7-8	TRBJ2-7	ASSLFSIYEQY
TRBV12-3/TRBV12-4	TRBJ1-2	ASIQGLGYGYT
TRBV7-3	TRBJ2-5	ASSSTNSGTQY
TRBV13	TRBJ1-3	ASRSGRGPARGNTIY
TRBV9	TRBJ2-2	ASSVPLAGEYTGELF
TRBV28	TRBJ1-5	ASSFSTSYSNQPQH
TRBV14	TRBJ2-7	ASSQGQGTYYEQY
TRBV4-1	TRBJ1-3	ASSQGAGTGRVAGNTIY
TRBV6-5	TRBJ1-6	ASSYSAGGAVTLH
TRBV29-1	TRBJ1-2	SVTSGTGGAGYYGYT
TRBV6-5	TRBJ1-2	ASSYSTTGNYGYT
TRBV6-2/TRBV6-3	TRBJ2-5	ASSGTVQETQY
TRBV12-3/TRBV12-4	TRBJ1-5	ASSFGTGIQPQH
TRBV20-1	TRBJ2-7	SASAGSYEQY
TRBV10-3	TRBJ2-5	ATKTGREQETQY
TRBV29-1	TRBJ2-7	SVEVGNEQY
TRBV6-2/TRBV6-3	TRBJ1-1	ASRPDDFSAEAF
TRBV6-1	TRBJ1-2	ASNEQGGLPGYT
TRBV7-2	TRBJ2-7	ASSSLDSGYEQY
TRBV10-3	TRBJ1-1	ATLPGQGAEAF
TRBV4-1	TRBJ2-2	ASSHGRGLSNTGELF
TRBV5-1	TRBJ2-7	ASSFAQGGLIEQY
TRBV10-3	TRBJ1-2	AISESGGLYGYT
TRBV12-3/TRBV12-4	TRBJ1-2	ASSFRALGPNYGYT
TRBV7-2	TRBJ1-1	ASSHGQTGTEAF
TRBV12-3/TRBV12-4	TRBJ2-2	ASSLIGLAGSSNTGELF
TRBV24-1	TRBJ1-5	ATSDQGAKQPQH
TRBV5-4	TRBJ1-1	ASSRGALPEAF
TRBV30	TRBJ1-1	AWRGHLVRFDRTEAF
TRBV7-2	TRBJ1-3	ASSFISSGGNTIY
TRBV5-1	TRBJ2-7	ASSFILGAREQY
TRBV6-2/TRBV6-3	TRBJ2-7	ASGLAGAINEQY
TRBV9	TRBJ2-7	ASSAFAGGGEQY
TRBV6-1	TRBJ2-7	ASSATSLEQY
TRBV7-2	TRBJ2-5	ASSRAGGAETQY
TRBV5-1	TRBJ1-1	ASSLGRGEGTEAF
TRBV28	TRBJ2-2	ASSSYVRGATPGELF
TRBV11-1	TRBJ2-7	ASSLVPSGSYEQY
TRBV12-3/TRBV12-4	TRBJ2-6	ASRTTYSGANVLT
TRBV20-1	TRBJ1-6	SASRSLTEEPLH
TRBV19	TRBJ1-1	ASSTGQGSIVIGTEAF
TRBV28	TRBJ1-5	ASSLLDNQPQH
TRBV5-1	TRBJ1-2	ASSSRQGQSYGYT
TRBV5-1	TRBJ2-7	ASRPGQGSTGYEQY
TRBV19	TRBJ2-2	ASSLDRRNTGELF
TRBV29-1	TRBJ2-2	SVEETGELF